These 26 T cell receptor beta chains originate from one sample sequenced in a study of T cell responses to AZD1222 COVID-19 vaccine. Here immunoSEQ multiplex PCR was the method, and the copy in TCRdb shows in-frame clones only, minus some. The repertoire includes 90,000 to 120,000 clones, approximately 90% of them detected once, and roughly 2.5% sits in the top ten. The sample in question was peripheral blood, obtained 28 days after the second AZD1222 dose. These receptors originate from an adult who received the AZD1222 COVID-19 vaccine.

This chain uses TRBV19 with TRBJ1-2, with 8 bases matching TRBD1. Germline V gene data show CDR1 as LNHDA and CDR2 as SQIVND (reference sequence). The length of the CDR3 is 16 residues. V shed 7 bases, J shed 0 bases, and the junction held 10 bases outside the gene matches. This CDR3 reads CASTTPGGSSNYGYTF. The CDR3 DNA reads TGTGCCAGTACCACACCAGGGGGCAGTTCTAACTATGGCTACACCTTC.

J is TRBJ2-5 and V is TRBV18; no clear D gene. The CDR3 is 13 amino acids. From germline, CDR1 is KGHSH and CDR2 LQKENI. The V end lost 2 bases, the J end lost 3 bases, and 7 bases lay between the germline ends. The CDR3 region is CASSPAAKETQYF. The CDR3 DNA follows: TGTGCCAGCTCACCAGCCGCCAAAGAGACCCAGTACTTC.

The rearrangement joins TRBV3-1 (or the pseudogene TRBV3-2) to TRBJ1-2; 7 bases align to TRBD1. Per the germline V gene, CDR1 is LGHDT and CDR2 is YNNKEL (reference sequence). With V trimmed by 4 bases and J by 7 bases, 6 bases remained unmatched. The CDR3 has 13 amino acids. This CDR3 reads CASSPHRGGGYTF. In nucleotides, the CDR3 is TGTGCCAGCAGCCCTCACAGGGGAGGTGGCTACACCTTC.

CDR3 nucleotides: TGTGCCAGTAGCGGGGGTCCGGGAGGAGTTTCCTACGAGCAGTACTTC. This sequence encodes CASSGGPGGVSYEQYF. The rearrangement links TRBV19 to TRBJ2-7; 7 bases agree with TRBD2. The junction had 12 bases not matched to a gene; V was cut back by 6 bases and J by 1 base. The CDR3 runs to 16 residues. The germline CDR1 and CDR2 sequences are LNHDA and SQIVND (reference sequence).

The rearrangement uses TRBV7-8 and TRBJ1-4; 11 nucleotides line up with TRBD1. CDR1 SGHVS and CDR2 FQNEAQ come from the germline V gene. V lost 4 bases and J lost 8; bases outside the gene matches: 6. The CDR3 is 15 amino acids. The CDR3 region is CASSWTGGAGEKLFF. For the CDR3, the DNA is TGTGCCAGCAGCTGGACAGGGGGCGCGGGGGAAAAACTGTTTTTT.

This chain connects TRBV28 to TRBJ1-5; possible D gene TRBD1, 6 bases. The CDR3 length is 15 residues. V shed 6 bases and J shed 7 bases, with 19 bases lying between them. CDR1 MDHEN and CDR2 SYDVKM come from the germline V gene. CDR3 loop: CASRSSPRGAQPQHF. The DNA for the CDR3 is TGTGCCAGCAGATCGAGCCCCAGGGGTGCCCAGCCCCAGCATTTT.

This rearrangement joins TRBV5-4 to TRBJ1-2; TRBD1 is a possible D gene (6 bases). CDR3 length equals 12 residues. Germline CDR1 and CDR2: SGHNT and YYREEE (reference sequence). The V gene lost 3 bases and the J gene lost 7 bases, with 10 bases spanning the gap. Here the CDR3 reads CASSSQGVGYTF. DNA for the CDR3: TGTGCCAGCAGCTCACAGGGAGTTGGCTACACCTTC.

The chain employs TRBV7-3 and TRBJ2-7, with unresolved D. V dropped 1 base and J dropped 2 bases, with 12 bases sitting between them. Germline values: CDR1 SGHTA, CDR2 FQGTGA. The CDR3 is 15 amino acids. CDR3 loop: CASSLMAGSTYEQYF. The CDR3 DNA reads TGTGCCAGCAGCTTAATGGCAGGTTCCACCTACGAGCAGTACTTC.

The rearrangement links TRBV20-1 to TRBJ1-1; TRBD1 matches 11 bases. The CDR3 is 11 residues long. CDR1 is DFQATT and CDR2 is SNEGSKA in the germline V gene (reference sequence). CDR3 in amino acids: CRGTGGTEAFF. CDR3 nucleotides: TGCAGAGGGACAGGGGGCACTGAAGCTTTCTTT.

The genes are TRBV28 and TRBJ1-5, with 8 bases fitting TRBD1. Per the germline V gene, CDR1 is MDHEN and CDR2 is SYDVKM. This CDR3 comprises 16 residues. V trimming: 3 bases; J trimming: 0 bases; junction bases outside the gene matches: 4. The CDR3 nucleotides read TGTGCCAGCAGTTTCAGGGGGCGTAGTAGCAATCAGCCCCAGCATTTT. As protein: CASSFRGRSSNQPQHF.

This chain connects TRBV18 to TRBJ1-2; no clear D gene. Germline CDR1 and CDR2: KGHSH and LQKENI. Deletions cut 2 bases from V and 9 bases from J, with 13 bases between. This CDR3 has 13 amino acids. The CDR3 DNA reads TGTGCCAGCTCACCAGATCGGCAAAGGAGCTACACCTTC. It encodes CASSPDRQRSYTF. Complete variable domain (other parts from reference TRBV18 and TRBJ1-2): NAGVMQNPRHLVRRRGQEARLRCSPMKGHSHVYWYRQLPEEGLKFMVYLQKENIIDESGMPKERFSAEFPKEGPSILRIQQVVRGDSAAYFCASSPDRQRSYTFGSGTRLTVV.

This chain connects TRBV7-8 to TRBJ2-1; TRBD2 matches 8 bases. The junction had 9 bases not matched to a gene; V was cut back by 5 bases and J by 3 bases. Per the germline V gene, CDR1 is SGHVS and CDR2 is FQNEAQ. The CDR3 has 16 amino acids. The CDR3 here is CASSPRTSKHYNEQFF. The CDR3 DNA follows: TGTGCCAGCAGCCCTCGGACTAGCAAACACTACAATGAGCAGTTCTTC.

This sequence joins TRBV19 and TRBJ1-1, with D possibly TRBD1 on 5 matching bases. Germline V gives CDR1 LNHDA, CDR2 SQIVND (reference sequence). The CDR3 spans 12 residues. Trimming cost V 4 bases and J 5 bases, with 8 bases left between them. This CDR3 reads CASSTGRTEAFF. CDR3 bases: TGTGCCAGTAGTACAGGGCGAACTGAAGCTTTCTTT.

V and J are TRBV6-4 and TRBJ2-1; no definite D call. The V gene's germline CDR1 is MRHNA and CDR2 SNTAGT. The V gene lost 2 bases and the J gene lost 5 bases, with 7 bases spanning the gap. CDR3 length equals 13 residues. The CDR3 DNA reads as TGTGCCAGCAGTGACCAAGGGAACAATGAGCAGTTCTTC. It is translated as CASSDQGNNEQFF.

This chain joins TRBV6-2 or TRBV6-3 and TRBJ2-1; D might be TRBD2 (6 bases). V was trimmed by 3 bases and J by 6 bases, leaving 21 bases between them. Germline loops: CDR1 MNHEY, CDR2 SVGEGT. The CDR3 runs to 17 residues. Here the CDR3 reads CASSYLLAKKGFNEQFF. The CDR3 DNA sequence: TGTGCCAGCAGTTATTTGCTAGCGAAGAAGGGCTTCAATGAGCAGTTCTTC.

J is TRBJ1-1 and V is TRBV14; the D is unclear. V was trimmed by 1 base and J by 2 bases, leaving 2 bases between them. This CDR3 region has 12 residues. Germline V gives CDR1 SGHDN, CDR2 FVKESK. The chain's CDR3 is CASSQANTEAFF. CDR3 bases: TGTGCCAGCAGCCAAGCAAACACTGAAGCTTTCTTT.

This clone has only one observation. The chain has TRBV25-1 and TRBJ1-6; D ambiguous. Germline CDR1 MGHDK, CDR2 SYGVNS. The V end lost 5 bases, the J end lost 2 bases, and 10 bases lay between the germline ends. This CDR3 spans 15 amino acids. The CDR3, as DNA: TGTGCCAGCAGTTTGAGGGAGGCCTATAATTCACCCCTCCACTTT. It yields the protein CASSLREAYNSPLHF.

A note on this clone: The junction shows a germline mismatch at one end, possibly a read error. The gene calls are TRBV7-9 and TRBJ2-4; D tentatively reads TRBD1 or TRBD2 (5 bases each). The CDR3 spans 12 residues. The germline CDR1 and CDR2 sequences are SEHNR and FQNEAQ (reference sequence). The CDR3 loop reads CASSLAEGLRDF. Here the CDR3 DNA reads TGTGCCAGCAGCTTAGCAGAGGGGCTCAGAGACTTC.

This chain connects TRBV3-1 (or the pseudogene TRBV3-2) to TRBJ1-2, with D perhaps matching TRBD1 (5 bases). In germline, CDR1 is LGHDT, CDR2 YNNKEL (reference sequence). The CDR3 length is 15 residues. Trimming took 1 base from V and 2 from J, leaving 11 bases between them. The CDR3 coding sequence is TGTGCCAGCAGCCAAGGGCAGGGTCGGAACTATGGCTACACCTTC. The encoded protein is CASSQGQGRNYGYTF.

This chain joins TRBV7-2 and TRBJ2-7, with TRBD2 matching over 10 bases. The germline V gene encodes CDR1 SGHTA and CDR2 FQGNSA. V lost 1 base and J lost 3; bases outside the gene matches: 6. CDR3 length: 16 residues. DNA of the CDR3: TGTGCCAGCAGCTTAGTTGCTAGCGGGGGTATCTACGAGCAGTACTTC. Its translation is CASSLVASGGIYEQYF.

This sequence joins TRBV7-6 and TRBJ2-3; no clear D gene. This CDR3 contains 12 residues. Trimming pared 5 bases from V and 2 bases from J, leaving 5 bases between. CDR1 and CDR2 (germline): SGHVS, FNYEAQ. Here the CDR3 DNA reads TGTGCCAGCAGCCAAGACACAGATACGCAGTATTTT. This codes for CASSQDTDTQYF.

The J gene is TRBJ2-7, the V gene TRBV10-3, with 14 bases lining up with TRBD2. V was clipped by 3 bases and J by 5 bases; unmatched bases: 3. Per germline, CDR1 ENHRY and CDR2 SYGVKD. This CDR3 has 15 residues. CDR3 region: CAISDRGLAGDEQYF. CDR3 nucleotides: TGTGCCATCAGTGATAGGGGACTAGCGGGAGACGAGCAGTACTTC.

The V and J genes are TRBV20-1 and TRBJ2-7, with D unresolved. Between the trimmed V and J ends, which lost 1 base and 2 bases, there was a span of 3 bases. The CDR3 loop spans 11 amino acids. Germline-derived CDR1 and CDR2 are DFQATT and SNEGSKA (reference sequence). The CDR3 nucleotides are TGCAGTGCTAGAGCGACCTACGAGCAGTACTTC. It translates to CSARATYEQYF.

As DNA, the CDR3 is TGTGCCAGCAGCGACGCTGACCGGCATCAGCCCCAGCATTTT. Its translation is CASSDADRHQPQHF. V is TRBV28 and J is TRBJ1-5; D is unclear. Deletions cut 6 bases from V and 5 bases from J, with 14 bases between. The CDR3 has 14 amino acids. Germline CDR1 is MDHEN and CDR2 is SYDVKM.

The V call is TRBV7-9, the J call TRBJ2-4; maybe TRBD2 (5 bases). Trimming shortened V by 2 bases and J by 4 bases, and 12 bases separated the two germline ends. This CDR3 region has 15 residues. From germline, CDR1 is SEHNR and CDR2 FQNEAQ (reference sequence). The CDR3 DNA reads as TGTGCCAGCAGCTTACTTAGTAGCGTTAAAAACATTCAGTACTTC. Residues: CASSLLSSVKNIQYF.

The rearrangement uses TRBV3-1 (or the pseudogene TRBV3-2) and TRBJ1-2; D is unclear. Trimming left V 0 bases short and J 3 bases short, with 11 bases between. Germline lookup yields CDR1 LGHDT and CDR2 YNNKEL (reference sequence). The CDR3 loop spans 15 amino acids. This CDR3 reads CASSQDGQVHYGYTF. The CDR3 DNA is TGTGCCAGCAGCCAAGATGGGCAGGTACACTATGGCTACACCTTC.